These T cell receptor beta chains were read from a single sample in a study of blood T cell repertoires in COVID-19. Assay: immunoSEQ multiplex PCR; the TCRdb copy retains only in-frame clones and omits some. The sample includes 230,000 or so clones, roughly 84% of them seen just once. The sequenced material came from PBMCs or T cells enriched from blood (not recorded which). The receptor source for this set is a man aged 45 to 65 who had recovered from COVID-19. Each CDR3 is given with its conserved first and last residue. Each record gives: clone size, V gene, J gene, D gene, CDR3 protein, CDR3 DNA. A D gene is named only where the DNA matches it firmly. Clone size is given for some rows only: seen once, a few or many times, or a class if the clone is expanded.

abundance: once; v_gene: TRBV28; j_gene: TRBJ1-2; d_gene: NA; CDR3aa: CASSFQGFDYGYTF; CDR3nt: TGTGCCAGCAGTTTCCAGGGCTTTGACTATGGCTACACCTTC
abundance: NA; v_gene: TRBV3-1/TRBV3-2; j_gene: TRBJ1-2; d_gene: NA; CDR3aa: CASSQEAQGKGYGYTF; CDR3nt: TGTGCCAGCAGCCAAGAAGCACAGGGTAAGGGGTATGGCTACACCTTC
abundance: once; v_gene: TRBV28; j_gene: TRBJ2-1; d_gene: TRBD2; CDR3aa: CASSQTSVWQFF; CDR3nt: TGTGCCAGCAGCCAAACTAGCGTTTGGCAGTTCTTC
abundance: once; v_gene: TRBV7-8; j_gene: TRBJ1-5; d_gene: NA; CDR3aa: CASSLNSLGAQHF; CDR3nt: TGTGCCAGCAGCTTAAATTCCCTCGGGGCCCAGCATTTT
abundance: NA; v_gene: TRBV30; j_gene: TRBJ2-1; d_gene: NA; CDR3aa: CAWDPQRKSYNEQFF; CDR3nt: TGTGCCTGGGACCCTCAGAGGAAATCCTACAATGAGCAGTTCTTC
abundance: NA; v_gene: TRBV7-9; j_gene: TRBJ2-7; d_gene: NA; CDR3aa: CAAADVNSYEQYF; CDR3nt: TGTGCCGCGGCAGATGTGAATTCCTACGAGCAGTACTTC
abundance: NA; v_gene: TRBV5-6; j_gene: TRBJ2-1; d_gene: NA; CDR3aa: CASSLRGNRQFF; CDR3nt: TGTGCCAGCAGCTTGAGGGGGAATAGGCAGTTCTTC
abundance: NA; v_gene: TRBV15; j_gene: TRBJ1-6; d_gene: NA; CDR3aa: CATREEGAGSPLHF; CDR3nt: TGTGCCACTAGAGAGGAGGGTGCGGGTTCACCCCTCCACTTT
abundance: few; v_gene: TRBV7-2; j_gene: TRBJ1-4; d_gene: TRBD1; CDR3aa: CASSLAGGTGRPQATNEKLFF; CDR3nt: TGTGCCAGCAGCTTAGCGGGAGGGACAGGGCGGCCCCAAGCAACTAATGAAAAACTGTTTTTT
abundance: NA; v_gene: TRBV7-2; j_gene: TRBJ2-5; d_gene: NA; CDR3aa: CASTLSRAQETQYF; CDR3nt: TGTGCCAGCACCCTCTCGAGGGCCCAAGAGACCCAGTACTTC
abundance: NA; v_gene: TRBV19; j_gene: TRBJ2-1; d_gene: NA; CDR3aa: CASSIGETAYNEQFF; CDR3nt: TGTGCCAGTAGTATAGGTGAGACTGCCTACAATGAGCAGTTCTTC
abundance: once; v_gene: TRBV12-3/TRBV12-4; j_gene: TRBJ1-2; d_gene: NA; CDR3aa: CASSLTARGGYTF; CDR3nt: TGTGCCAGCAGTTTAACGGCCAGGGGTGGCTACACCTTC
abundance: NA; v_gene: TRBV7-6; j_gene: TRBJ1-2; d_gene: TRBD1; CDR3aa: CASSQRQGGYTF; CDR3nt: TGTGCCAGCAGCCAACGACAGGGCGGCTACACCTTC
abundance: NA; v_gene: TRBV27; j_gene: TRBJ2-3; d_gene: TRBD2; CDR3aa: CASSLRLAGGVSTDTQYF; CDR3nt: TGTGCCAGCAGTTTACGGCTAGCGGGAGGTGTCAGCACAGATACGCAGTATTTT
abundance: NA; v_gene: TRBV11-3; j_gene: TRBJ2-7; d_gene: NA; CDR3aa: CASSLAEVGIRPYEQYF; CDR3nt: TGTGCCAGCAGCTTAGCCGAGGTCGGGATTCGGCCATACGAGCAGTACTTC
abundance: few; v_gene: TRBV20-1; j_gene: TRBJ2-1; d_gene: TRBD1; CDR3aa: CSASPLGQGSSYNEQFF; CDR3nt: TGCAGTGCTAGTCCCCTGGGACAGGGGAGCTCCTACAATGAGCAGTTCTTC
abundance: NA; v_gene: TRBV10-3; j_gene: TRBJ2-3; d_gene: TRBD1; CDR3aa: CAIRSNPGTGGTDTQYF; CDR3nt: TGTGCCATAAGGTCCAACCCCGGGACAGGAGGCACAGATACGCAGTATTTT
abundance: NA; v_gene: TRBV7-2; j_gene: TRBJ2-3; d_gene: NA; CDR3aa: CASSPRGGRDTQYF; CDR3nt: TGTGCCAGCAGCCCCCGGGGAGGAAGAGATACGCAGTATTTT
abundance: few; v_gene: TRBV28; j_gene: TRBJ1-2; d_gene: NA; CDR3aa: CASSLTEYGYTF; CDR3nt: TGTGCCAGCAGTCTCACAGAGTATGGCTACACCTTC
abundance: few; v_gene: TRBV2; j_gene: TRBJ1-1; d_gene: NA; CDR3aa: CASSESGDGEAFF; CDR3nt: TGTGCCAGCAGTGAATCGGGAGACGGTGAAGCTTTCTTT
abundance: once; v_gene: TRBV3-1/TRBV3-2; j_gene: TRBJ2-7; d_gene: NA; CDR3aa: CASSQASYEQYF; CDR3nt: TGTGCCAGCAGCCAAGCGTCCTACGAGCAGTACTTC
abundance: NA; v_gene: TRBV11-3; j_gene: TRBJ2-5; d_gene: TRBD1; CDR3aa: CASSLPRDRGHPFRETQYF; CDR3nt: TGTGCCAGCAGCTTACCCCGGGACAGGGGCCACCCTTTTCGAGAGACCCAGTACTTC
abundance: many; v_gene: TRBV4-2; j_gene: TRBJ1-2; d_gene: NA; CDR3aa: CASSNSGGGYTF; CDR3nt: TGTGCCAGCAGTAACAGCGGCGGGGGCTACACCTTC
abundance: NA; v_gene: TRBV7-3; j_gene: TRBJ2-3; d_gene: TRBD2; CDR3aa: CASSEAGGTDTQYF; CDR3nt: TGTGCCAGCAGCGAAGCGGGGGGCACAGATACGCAGTATTTT
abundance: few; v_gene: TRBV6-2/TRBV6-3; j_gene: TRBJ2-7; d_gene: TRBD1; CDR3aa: CASSNLRGPSAEQYF; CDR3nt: TGTGCCAGCAGTAATTTAAGGGGGCCTAGTGCCGAGCAGTACTTC
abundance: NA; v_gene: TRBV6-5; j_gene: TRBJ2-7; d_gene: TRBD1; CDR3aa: CASSSRRDRVYEQYF; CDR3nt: TGTGCCAGCAGCTCCCGCCGGGACAGGGTTTACGAGCAGTACTTC
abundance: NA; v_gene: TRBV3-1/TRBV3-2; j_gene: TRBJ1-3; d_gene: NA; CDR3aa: CASSEVAVGSGNTIYF; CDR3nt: TGTGCCAGCAGCGAAGTCGCCGTCGGCTCTGGAAACACCATATATTTT
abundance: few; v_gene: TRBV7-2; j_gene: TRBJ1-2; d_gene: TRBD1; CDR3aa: CASSATGGYGYTF; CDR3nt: TGTGCCAGCAGCGCAACAGGGGGCTATGGCTACACCTTC
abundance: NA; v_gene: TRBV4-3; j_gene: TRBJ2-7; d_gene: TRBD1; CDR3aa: CASSPGTGGDEQYF; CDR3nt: TGCGCCAGCAGCCCCGGGACAGGGGGCGACGAGCAGTACTTC
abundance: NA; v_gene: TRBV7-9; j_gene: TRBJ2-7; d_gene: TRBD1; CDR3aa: CASSFLPGTGGSNREQYF; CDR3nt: TGTGCCAGCAGCTTCCTACCCGGGACAGGGGGTTCTAATCGGGAGCAGTACTTC
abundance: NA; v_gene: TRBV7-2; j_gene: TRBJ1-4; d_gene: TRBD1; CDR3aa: CASSPRTGLNEKLFF; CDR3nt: TGTGCCAGCAGCCCCCGGACAGGACTGAATGAAAAACTGTTTTTT